The next 18 T cell receptor beta chains were all read from a single sample in a study of CD8 T cells in Susac syndrome. Reverse transcription of roughly 0.45 to 1 ug RNA used random hexamers. TCRdb itself ran the immunoSEQ multiplex PCR reads through MiXCR, one entry per CDR3 protein. The sample gives about 210,000 distinct CDR3 sequences, roughly 96% of which show up once; 0.095% is in the top ten. The sample consisted of CD4+ T cells from PBMCs. These receptors were taken from a human donor with multiple sclerosis.

The J gene is TRBJ2-6, the V gene TRBV14; D is possibly TRBD1 (6 bases). Germline-derived CDR1 and CDR2 are SGHDN and FVKESK. CDR3 size: 18 residues. V was cut by 5 bases and J by 0 bases, with 17 bases left in between. This CDR3 is CASSAPKGVSSGANVLTF. The CDR3 DNA reads as TGTGCCAGCAGCGCCCCGAAGGGGGTTAGCTCTGGGGCCAACGTCCTGACTTTC.

This chain connects TRBV25-1 to TRBJ2-7; D perhaps matches TRBD1 (5 bases). CDR1 and CDR2 from the germline V gene are MGHDK and SYGVNS. CDR3 length: 14 residues. V was cut by 3 bases and J by 0 bases, with 9 bases left in between. CDR3 DNA sequence: TGTGCCAGCAGTGAGGACATCTTCTCCTACGAGCAGTACTTC. Encoded protein: CASSEDIFSYEQYF.

The chain links TRBV12-3 or TRBV12-4 to TRBJ1-5; D uncertain. The CDR3 sequence is 14 residues long. Deletions cut 5 bases from V and 5 bases from J, with 13 bases between. CDR3 residues: CASSRQARDQPQHF. The CDR3 DNA follows: TGTGCCAGCAGTCGTCAAGCGAGGGATCAGCCCCAGCATTTT.

The V and J genes are TRBV28 and TRBJ2-3; 13 nucleotides line up with TRBD2. The CDR3 length is 16 residues. Losses at the gene ends were 6 bases for V and 4 bases for J; bases not matched to a gene: 7. From germline, CDR1 is MDHEN and CDR2 SYDVKM. CDR3 in DNA: TGTGCCAGCAGACTCCGGACTAGCGGGAGCGCAGATACGCAGTATTTT. Amino acid sequence: CASRLRTSGSADTQYF.

The chain joins TRBV29-1 to TRBJ2-1; TRBD2 matches at 8 bases. This CDR3 has 14 residues. Trimming at V came to 5 bases and at J to 9 bases, leaving 12 bases not matched to a gene. Germline V CDR1 and CDR2: SQVTM, ANQGSEA. Here the CDR3 DNA reads TGCAGCGTTTATAGCGGGACCCCCTTTGGTGAGCAGTTCTTC. Residues: CSVYSGTPFGEQFF.

The chain's CDR3 is CASSQDRLAGGTDTQYF. DNA for the CDR3: TGTGCCAGCAGCCAAGACCGACTAGCGGGGGGAACAGATACGCAGTATTTT. The rearrangement links TRBV3-1 to TRBJ2-3, with TRBD2 matching 13 bases. Per germline, CDR1 LGHDT and CDR2 YNNKEL (reference sequence). V was pared by 0 bases and J by 3 bases, with 3 bases of the junction left unmatched. The CDR3 runs to 17 residues.

V and J are TRBV20-1 and TRBJ2-4; 13 bases line up with TRBD2. The ends lost 6 bases at V and 6 bases at J; junction bases unmatched: 2. This CDR3 is built from 13 residues. Germline CDR1 and CDR2: DFQATT and SNEGSKA (reference sequence). This CDR3 is CSAGLAGVNIQYF. As DNA, the CDR3 is TGCAGTGCAGGACTAGCGGGAGTAAACATTCAGTACTTC.

The chain links TRBV7-9 to TRBJ2-3, with 8 bases fitting TRBD2. This CDR3 is 18 amino acids long. V lost 5 bases and J lost 3; bases outside the gene matches: 16. Germline CDR1 SEHNR, CDR2 FQNEAQ (reference sequence). CDR3 nucleotides: TGTGCCAGCAGCCCAGCCTACGGGCAAGCGGGAGAGACAGATACGCAGTATTTT. It translates to CASSPAYGQAGETDTQYF.

The V gene is TRBV5-6, the J gene TRBJ2-3, with D tentatively TRBD2 (6 bases). CDR3 length equals 14 residues. The germline CDR1 and CDR2 sequences are SGHDT and YYEEEE. The V end was cut by 2 bases, the J end by 4 bases, with 11 bases between. Written as DNA, the CDR3 is TGTGCCAGCAGCTTCGAACTAGCCGCAGATACGCAGTATTTT. Its protein is CASSFELAADTQYF.

CDR3 nucleotide sequence: TGCAGTGCTAGAGTACAGGGACATGGCTACACCTTC. It encodes CSARVQGHGYTF. This chain uses TRBV20-1 with TRBJ1-2, with D perhaps matching TRBD1 (6 bases). Between the trimmed V and J ends, which lost 1 base and 6 bases, there was a span of 9 bases. Germline V gene lookup returns CDR1 DFQATT and CDR2 SNEGSKA (reference sequence). The CDR3 length is 12 residues.

The V and J genes are TRBV7-9 and TRBJ2-7; D remains unclear. CDR1 and CDR2 from the germline V gene are SEHNR and FQNEAQ (reference sequence). Trimming pared 4 bases from V and 6 bases from J, leaving 25 bases between. This CDR3 contains 17 residues. The CDR3 loop is CASSSTQIGPRASEQYF. The CDR3, as DNA: TGTGCCAGCAGCTCAACGCAAATTGGACCCCGGGCTTCCGAGCAGTACTTC. The variable domain in full, completed from reference TRBV7-9 and TRBJ2-7, reads DTGVSQNPRHKITKRGQNVTFRCDPISEHNRLYWYRQTLGQGPEFLTYFQNEAQLEKSRLLSDRFSAERPKGSFSTLEIQRTEQGDSAMYLCASSSTQIGPRASEQYFGPGTRLTVT.

The CDR3 DNA follows: TGCAGTGCTAGGAACCCAGGGGGTGTAGACGAGCAGTACTTC. Translating it yields CSARNPGGVDEQYF. The chain carries TRBV20-1 and TRBJ2-7; 7 bases line up with TRBD1. The J segment lost 5 bases and the V segment lost 3 bases, leaving 10 bases of the junction unmatched. CDR3 size: 14 residues. Looked up from germline, CDR1 is DFQATT and CDR2 is SNEGSKA (reference sequence).

The V gene is TRBV11-2, the J gene TRBJ2-3; TRBD2 matches at 10 bases. Per germline, CDR1 SGHAT and CDR2 FQNNGV. V trimming: 5 bases; J trimming: 3 bases; junction bases outside the gene matches: 8. The CDR3 has 16 residues. In nucleotides, the CDR3 is TGTGCCAGCAGCGAACTAGCGGGGTTCGCTACAGATACGCAGTATTTT. This encodes CASSELAGFATDTQYF.

The chain combines TRBV7-2 with TRBJ2-5; unclear D gene. Germline CDR1 is SGHTA and CDR2 is FQGNSA. V dropped 5 bases and J dropped 4 bases, with 14 bases sitting between them. The CDR3 sequence is 14 residues long. CDR3 bases: TGTGCCAGCAGCCCCCCTCCCCTTGGAGAGACCCAGTACTTC. Protein: CASSPPPLGETQYF.

V gene TRBV12-3 or TRBV12-4 combines with J gene TRBJ2-5, with TRBD1 matching 7 bases. The CDR3 has 14 residues. The trim removed 5 bases at V and 4 bases at J, leaving 7 bases unmatched. DNA of the CDR3: TGTGCCAGCAGTGCACAGGGGAGCGTAGAGACCCAGTACTTC. This encodes CASSAQGSVETQYF.

This clonotype was counted between two and nine times. The chain is built from TRBV18 and TRBJ1-5; TRBD1 matches 7 bases. The CDR3 spans 14 residues. CDR1 and CDR2 (germline): KGHSH, LQKENI. Losses at the gene ends were 4 bases for V and 3 bases for J; bases not matched to a gene: 3. This CDR3 reads CASSLDRVNQPQHF. The CDR3 DNA reads as TGTGCCAGCTCACTCGACAGGGTCAATCAGCCCCAGCATTTT.

The chain uses TRBV19 and TRBJ1-1; TRBD1 matches 10 bases. The germline V gene has CDR1 LNHDA and CDR2 SQIVND (reference sequence). CDR3 size: 15 residues. Trimming cost V 2 bases and J 5 bases; bases outside gene matches: 5. The CDR3, as DNA: TGTGCCAGTAGTATAAAGACAGGGGGCTGGACTGAAGCTTTCTTT. As protein: CASSIKTGGWTEAFF.

This chain uses TRBV12-3 or TRBV12-4 with TRBJ2-6; D uncertain. The CDR3 is 16 amino acids. V lost 4 bases and J lost 4, with 14 bases in between. For the CDR3, the DNA is TGTGCCAGCAGTTCGTTTTCGGCGGAAGGGGCCAACGTCCTGACTTTC. Protein product: CASSSFSAEGANVLTF.